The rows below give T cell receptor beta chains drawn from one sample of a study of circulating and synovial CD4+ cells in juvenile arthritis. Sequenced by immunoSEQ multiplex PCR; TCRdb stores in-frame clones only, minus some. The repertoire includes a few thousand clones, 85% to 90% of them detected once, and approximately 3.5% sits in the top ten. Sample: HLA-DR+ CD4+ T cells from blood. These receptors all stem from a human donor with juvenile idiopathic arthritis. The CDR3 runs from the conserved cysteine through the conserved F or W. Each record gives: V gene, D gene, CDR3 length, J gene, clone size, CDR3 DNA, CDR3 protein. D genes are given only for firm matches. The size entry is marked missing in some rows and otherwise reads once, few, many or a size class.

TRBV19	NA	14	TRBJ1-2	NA	TGTGCCAGCCGTGAGCTAATAGCTAACTATGGCTACACCTTC	CASRELIANYGYTF
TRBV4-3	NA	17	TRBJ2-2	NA	TGCGCCAGCAGCCAATCACTACCGGACAGGAACACCGGGGAGCTGTTTTTT	CASSQSLPDRNTGELFF
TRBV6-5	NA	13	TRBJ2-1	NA	TGTGCCAGTATACGACCGGGGGGCGATGAGCAGTTCTTC	CASIRPGGDEQFF
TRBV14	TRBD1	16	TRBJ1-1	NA	TGTGCCAGCAGCCAAGTAATCAGGGGGCCCTTTCATGAAGCTTTCTTT	CASSQVIRGPFHEAFF
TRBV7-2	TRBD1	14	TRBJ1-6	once	TGTGCCAGCAGCAAGGGACAGCTGGGTTCACCCCTCCACTTT	CASSKGQLGSPLHF
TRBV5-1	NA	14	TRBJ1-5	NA	TGCGCCAGTAGACCGGGACTGGAGAATCAGCCCCAGCATTTT	CASRPGLENQPQHF
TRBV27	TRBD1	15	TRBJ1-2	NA	TGTGCCAGCAGTTTATCGACCCAAACAGGGGGCGGCTACACCTTC	CASSLSTQTGGGYTF
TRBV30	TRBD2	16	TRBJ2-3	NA	TGTGCCTGCCCACCGGGACTAGCGGGGGAAACAGATACGCAGTATTTT	CACPPGLAGETDTQYF
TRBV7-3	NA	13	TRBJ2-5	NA	TGTGCCAGCAGCTTTGGGGGCGCCCAGACCCAGTACTTC	CASSFGGAQTQYF
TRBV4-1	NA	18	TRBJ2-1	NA	TGCGCCAGCAGCCAAGAGATTCGGCAGGGAGGCCCCTACAATGAGCAGTTCTTC	CASSQEIRQGGPYNEQFF
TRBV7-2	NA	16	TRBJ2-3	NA	TGTGCCAGCACCCTTTTAGGGGGGGACGGAACAGATACGCAGTATTTT	CASTLLGGDGTDTQYF
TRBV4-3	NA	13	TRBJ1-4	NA	TGCGCCAGCAGCCAAGATCGCAGGGAAAAACTGTTTTTT	CASSQDRREKLFF
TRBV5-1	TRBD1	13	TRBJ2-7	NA	TGCGCCAGCAGCCCGGGACAGGGGGACGAGCAGTACTTC	CASSPGQGDEQYF
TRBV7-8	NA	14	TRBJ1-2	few	TGTGCCAGCAGTCGTCAGGGGAGCGGTTACGGCTACACCTTC	CASSRQGSGYGYTF
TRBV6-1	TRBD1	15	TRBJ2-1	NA	TGTGCCAGCAGTCTCATGGACAGGTCTTACAATGAGCAGTTCTTC	CASSLMDRSYNEQFF
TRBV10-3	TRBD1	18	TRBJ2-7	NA	TGTGCCATCAGTTCTGATCACCAGTCCGGGACAGGAATCTACGAGCAGTACTTC	CAISSDHQSGTGIYEQYF
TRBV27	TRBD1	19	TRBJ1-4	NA	TGTGCCAGCAGACCCACCTCCTCCTTTCGACAGGGGAAGAGGGAAAAACTGTTTTTT	CASRPTSSFRQGKREKLFF
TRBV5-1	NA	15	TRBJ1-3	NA	TGCGCCAGCAGCCCGGACAGTTACTCTGGAAACACCATATATTTT	CASSPDSYSGNTIYF
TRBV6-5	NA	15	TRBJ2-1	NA	TGTGCCAGCAGTTACTCCGGCGGTTCCTACAATGAGCAGTTCTTC	CASSYSGGSYNEQFF
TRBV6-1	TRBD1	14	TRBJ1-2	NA	TGTGCCAGCAGTGAAAGGGACAGCCGCTCTGGCTACACCTTC	CASSERDSRSGYTF
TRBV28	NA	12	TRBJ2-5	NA	TGTGCCAGCAGTCCTCTAAAAGAGACCCAGTACTTC	CASSPLKETQYF
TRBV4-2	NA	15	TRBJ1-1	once	TGTGCCAGCAGCCAAGATGGGACATGGGACACTGAAGCTTTCTTT	CASSQDGTWDTEAFF
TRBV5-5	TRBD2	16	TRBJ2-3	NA	TGTGCCAGCAGCCGTCGGGGGGGCCAGAGTATAGATACGCAGTATTTT	CASSRRGGQSIDTQYF
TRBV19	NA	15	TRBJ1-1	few	TGTGCCAGTAGTATTGGTCAGGGTCCGAACACTGAAGCTTTCTTT	CASSIGQGPNTEAFF
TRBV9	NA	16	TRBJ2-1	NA	TGTGCCAGCAGCGCCCGGGACTTCTTAACCTACAATGAGCAGTTCTTC	CASSARDFLTYNEQFF